This TCR beta chain was obtained from a study of T cell repertoires in aging, cancer and after chemotherapy. TRB rearrangements spanning V, D and J were amplified using mixed TRB-A/B primers. Each CDR3 protein gets one entry after TCRdb re-called the multiplex PCR reads with MiXCR. This table has under 3,500 distinct CDR3 sequences, approximately 24% appearing once. This clonotype appeared a few times. The template was genomic DNA from peripheral blood, not RNA. The sequenced sample was blood. The receptor comes from a human donor with a solid tumor.

CDR3 sequence (DNA): TGCAGTGCTCATACCGGGACAGGAGACACAGATACGCAGTATTTT. Amino acid sequence: CSAHTGTGDTDTQYF. The V gene is TRBV20-1, the J gene TRBJ2-3; TRBD1 agrees at 8 bases. The CDR3 is 15 amino acids. Germline loops: CDR1 DFQATT, CDR2 SNEGSKA (reference sequence). Trimming removed 5 bases from V and 2 bases from J; junction bases left unmatched: 9.